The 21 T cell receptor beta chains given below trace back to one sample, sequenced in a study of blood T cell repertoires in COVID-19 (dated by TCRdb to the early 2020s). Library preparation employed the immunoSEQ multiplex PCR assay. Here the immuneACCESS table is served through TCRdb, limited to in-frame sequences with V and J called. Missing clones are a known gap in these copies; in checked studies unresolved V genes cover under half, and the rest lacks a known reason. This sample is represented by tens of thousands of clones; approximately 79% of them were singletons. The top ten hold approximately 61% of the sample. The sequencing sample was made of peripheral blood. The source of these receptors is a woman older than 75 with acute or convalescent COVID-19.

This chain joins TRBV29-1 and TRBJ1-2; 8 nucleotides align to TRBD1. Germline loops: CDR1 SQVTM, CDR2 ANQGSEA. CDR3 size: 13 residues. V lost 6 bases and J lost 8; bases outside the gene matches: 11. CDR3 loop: CSVALGQGGGYTF. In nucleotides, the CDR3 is TGCAGCGTCGCTCTAGGACAGGGCGGAGGCTACACCTTC.

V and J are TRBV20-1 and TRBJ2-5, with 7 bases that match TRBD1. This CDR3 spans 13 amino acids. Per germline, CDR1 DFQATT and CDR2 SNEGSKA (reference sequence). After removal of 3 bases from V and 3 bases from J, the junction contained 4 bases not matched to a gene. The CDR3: CSASHTGEETQYF. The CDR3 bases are TGCAGTGCTAGTCATACAGGGGAAGAGACCCAGTACTTC.

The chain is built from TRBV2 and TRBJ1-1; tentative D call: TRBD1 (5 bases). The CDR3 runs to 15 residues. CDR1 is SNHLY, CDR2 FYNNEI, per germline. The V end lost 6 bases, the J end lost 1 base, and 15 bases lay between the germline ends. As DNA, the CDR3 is TGTGCCAGCAGGGCCCCCGGGGGAGGGAACACTGAAGCTTTCTTT. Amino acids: CASRAPGGGNTEAFF.

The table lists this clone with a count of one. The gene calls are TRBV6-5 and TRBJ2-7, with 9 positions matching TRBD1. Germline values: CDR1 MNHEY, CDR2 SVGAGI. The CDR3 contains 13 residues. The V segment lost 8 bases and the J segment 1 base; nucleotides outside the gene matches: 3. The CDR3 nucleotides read TGTGCCAGCGGACAGGGGTTGTCCTACGAGCAGTACTTC. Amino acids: CASGQGLSYEQYF.

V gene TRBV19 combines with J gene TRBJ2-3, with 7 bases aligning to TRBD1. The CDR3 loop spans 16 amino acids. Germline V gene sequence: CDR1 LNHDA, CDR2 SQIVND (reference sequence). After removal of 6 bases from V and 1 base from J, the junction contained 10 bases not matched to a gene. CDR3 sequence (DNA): TGTGCCAGTAGCATCGCTCCGGGACAGCGCACAGATACGCAGTATTTT. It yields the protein CASSIAPGQRTDTQYF.

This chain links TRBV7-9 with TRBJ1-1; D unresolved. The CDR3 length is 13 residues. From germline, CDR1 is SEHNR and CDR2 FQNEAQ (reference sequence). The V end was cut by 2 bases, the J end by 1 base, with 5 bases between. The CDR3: CASSLRENTEAFF. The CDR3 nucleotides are TGTGCCAGCAGCTTACGGGAGAACACTGAAGCTTTCTTT.

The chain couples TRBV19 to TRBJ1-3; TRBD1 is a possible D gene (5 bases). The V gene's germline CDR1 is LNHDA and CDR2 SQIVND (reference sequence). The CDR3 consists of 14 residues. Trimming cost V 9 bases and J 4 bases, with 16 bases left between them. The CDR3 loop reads CASIGGGSGNTIYF. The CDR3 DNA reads TGTGCCAGCATCGGGGGAGGATCCGGAAACACCATATATTTT.

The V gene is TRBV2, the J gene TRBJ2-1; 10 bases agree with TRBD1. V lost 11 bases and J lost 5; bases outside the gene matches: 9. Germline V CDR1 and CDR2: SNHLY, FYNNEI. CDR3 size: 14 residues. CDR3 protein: CASWGDRGNNEQFF. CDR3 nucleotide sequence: TGTGCCTCCTGGGGGGACAGGGGAAACAATGAGCAGTTCTTC.

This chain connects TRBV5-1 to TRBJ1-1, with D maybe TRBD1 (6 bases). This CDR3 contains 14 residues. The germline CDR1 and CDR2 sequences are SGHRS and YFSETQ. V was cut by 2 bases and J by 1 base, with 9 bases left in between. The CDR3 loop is CASSLQGPNTEAFF. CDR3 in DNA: TGCGCCAGCAGCTTACAGGGACCGAACACTGAAGCTTTCTTT.

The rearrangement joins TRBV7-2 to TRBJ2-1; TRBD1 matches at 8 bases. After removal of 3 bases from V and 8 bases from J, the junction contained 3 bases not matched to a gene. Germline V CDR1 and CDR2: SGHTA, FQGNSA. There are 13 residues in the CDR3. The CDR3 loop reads CASSFSGGDEQFF. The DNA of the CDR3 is TGTGCCAGCAGCTTCTCAGGGGGCGATGAGCAGTTCTTC.

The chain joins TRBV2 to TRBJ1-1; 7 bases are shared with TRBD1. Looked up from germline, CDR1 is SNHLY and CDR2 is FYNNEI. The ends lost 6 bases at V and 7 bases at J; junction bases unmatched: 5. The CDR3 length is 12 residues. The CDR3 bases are TGTGCCAGCAGCCGGGACAGTTATGAAGCTTTCTTT. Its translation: CASSRDSYEAFF.

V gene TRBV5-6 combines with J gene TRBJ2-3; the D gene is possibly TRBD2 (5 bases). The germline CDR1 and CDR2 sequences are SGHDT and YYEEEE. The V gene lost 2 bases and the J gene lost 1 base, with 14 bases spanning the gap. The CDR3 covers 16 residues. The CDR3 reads CASSLSFGLRTDTQYF. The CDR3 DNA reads TGTGCCAGCAGCTTAAGTTTTGGACTCCGCACAGATACGCAGTATTTT.

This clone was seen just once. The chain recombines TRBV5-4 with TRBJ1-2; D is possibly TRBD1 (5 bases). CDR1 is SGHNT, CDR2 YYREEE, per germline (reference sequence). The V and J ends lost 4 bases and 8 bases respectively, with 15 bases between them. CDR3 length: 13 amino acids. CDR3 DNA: TGTGCCAGCAGCGCGATCGACAGATGGGGCTACACCTTC. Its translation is CASSAIDRWGYTF.

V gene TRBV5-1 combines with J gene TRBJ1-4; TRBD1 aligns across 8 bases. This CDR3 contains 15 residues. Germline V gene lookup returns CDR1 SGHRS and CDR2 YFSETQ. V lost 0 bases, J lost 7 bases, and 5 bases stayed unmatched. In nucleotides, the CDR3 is TGCGCCAGCAGCTTGGGCGGACAGGGTGGTGAAAAACTGTTTTTT. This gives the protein CASSLGGQGGEKLFF.

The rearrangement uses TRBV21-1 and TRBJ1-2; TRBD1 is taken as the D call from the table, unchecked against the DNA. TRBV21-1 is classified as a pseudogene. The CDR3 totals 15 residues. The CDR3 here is CASPKATGDHYGYTF. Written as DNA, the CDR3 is TGTGCCAGTCCGAAGGCGACAGGGGATCACTATGGCTACACCTTC.

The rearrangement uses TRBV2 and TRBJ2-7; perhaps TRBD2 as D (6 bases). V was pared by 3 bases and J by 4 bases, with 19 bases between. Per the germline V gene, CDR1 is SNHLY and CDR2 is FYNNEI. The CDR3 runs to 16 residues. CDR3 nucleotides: TGTGCCAGCAGTGACCTGGCCCCGGGGGATTGGTACGAGCAGTACTTC. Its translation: CASSDLAPGDWYEQYF.

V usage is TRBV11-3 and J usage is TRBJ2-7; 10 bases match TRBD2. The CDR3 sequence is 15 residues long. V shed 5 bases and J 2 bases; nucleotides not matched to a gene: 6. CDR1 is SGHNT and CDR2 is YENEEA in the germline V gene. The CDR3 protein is CASSPGTSVTYEQYF. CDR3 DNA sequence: TGTGCCAGCAGCCCCGGGACTAGCGTGACCTACGAGCAGTACTTC.

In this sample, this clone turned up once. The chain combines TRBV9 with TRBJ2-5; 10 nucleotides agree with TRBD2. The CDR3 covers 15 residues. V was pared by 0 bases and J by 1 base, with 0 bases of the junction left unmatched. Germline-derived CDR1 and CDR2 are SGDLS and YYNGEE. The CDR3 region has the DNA TGTGCCAGCAGCGTAGCTAGCGGGGGCCAAGAGACCCAGTACTTC. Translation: CASSVASGGQETQYF.

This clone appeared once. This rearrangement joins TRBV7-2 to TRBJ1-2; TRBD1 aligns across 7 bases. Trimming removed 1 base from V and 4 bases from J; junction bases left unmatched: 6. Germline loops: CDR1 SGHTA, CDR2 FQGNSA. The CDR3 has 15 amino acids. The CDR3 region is CASSLGQGESYGYTF. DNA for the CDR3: TGTGCCAGCAGCTTAGGACAGGGCGAGTCCTATGGCTACACCTTC.

The CDR3 protein is CASSSGLAGPPWEQYF. DNA of the CDR3: TGTGCCAGTAGCTCGGGACTAGCGGGGCCCCCCTGGGAGCAGTACTTC. The chain has TRBV19 and TRBJ2-7, with 13 bases that match TRBD2. The germline CDR1 and CDR2 sequences are LNHDA and SQIVND (reference sequence). The CDR3 loop spans 16 amino acids. V trimming: 6 bases; J trimming: 7 bases; junction bases outside the gene matches: 12. Filled out from reference TRBV19 and TRBJ2-7, the complete variable domain reads DGGITQSPKYLFRKEGQNVTLSCEQNLNHDAMYWYRQDPGQGLRLIYYSQIVNDFQKGDIAEGYSVSREKKESFPLTVTSAQKNPTAFYLCASSSGLAGPPWEQYFGPGTRLTVT.

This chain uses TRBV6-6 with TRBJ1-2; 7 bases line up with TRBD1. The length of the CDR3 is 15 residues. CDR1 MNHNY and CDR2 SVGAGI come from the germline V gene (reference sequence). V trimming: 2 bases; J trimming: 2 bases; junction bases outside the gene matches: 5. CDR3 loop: CASSYGGGANYGYTF. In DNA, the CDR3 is TGTGCCAGCAGTTACGGAGGGGGCGCGAACTATGGCTACACCTTC.